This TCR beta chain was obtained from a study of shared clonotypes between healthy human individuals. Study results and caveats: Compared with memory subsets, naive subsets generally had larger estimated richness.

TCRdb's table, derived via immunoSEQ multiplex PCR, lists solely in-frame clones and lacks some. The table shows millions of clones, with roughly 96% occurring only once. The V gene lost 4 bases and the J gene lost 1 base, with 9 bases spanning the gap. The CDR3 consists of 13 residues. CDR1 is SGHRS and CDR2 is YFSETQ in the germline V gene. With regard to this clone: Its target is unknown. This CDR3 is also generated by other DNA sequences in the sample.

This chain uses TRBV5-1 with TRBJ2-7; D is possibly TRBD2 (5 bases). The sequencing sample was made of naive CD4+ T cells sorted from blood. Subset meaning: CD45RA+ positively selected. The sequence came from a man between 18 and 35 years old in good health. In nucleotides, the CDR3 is TGCGCCAGCAGCCGAGGGTTATCCTACGAGCAGTACTTC. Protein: CASSRGLSYEQYF.